This T cell receptor (beta chain) was captured in a study of T cells in Graves' hyperthyroidism and ophthalmopathy. Patients affected by ophthalmopathy presented a Clinical Activity Score of at least 3, a NOSPECS grade of at least 4, and disease duration below 3 months. The PBMCs had their origin in approximately 10 ml of fresh peripheral blood. Whole-study results and caveats: Ophthalmopathy prediction by the model preceded onset by a median about 6 months. Most thyroid clonotypes expanded above 0.001 were also detected in blood.

Using RNA transcripts as the source, TCR beta CDR3 regions were amplified. Primed by the HTBI set, a first-round RT-PCR was run on the TCR CDR3. Using its own MiXCR run on the multiplex PCR reads, TCRdb lists one record per CDR3 protein. The sample shows around 500,000 distinct CDR3 sequences, about 20% of them seen only once. Concerning this clonotype: What it recognizes is unknown.

Trimming at V came to 6 bases and at J to 1 base, leaving 14 bases not matched to a gene. The CDR3 runs to 17 residues. Sequencing used blood. The source of this sequence is a woman in her seventies with Graves' ophthalmopathy. This sequence joins TRBV12-3 or TRBV12-4 and TRBJ2-5; 7 bases line up with TRBD2. Written as DNA, the CDR3 is TGTGCCAGCAGCGACGTTTTAGGGCTAGCGGTCCAAGAGACCCAGTACTTC. Its translation: CASSDVLGLAVQETQYF.